A single sample gave rise to the 22 T cell receptor beta chains below, sequenced in a study of blood T cell repertoires in COVID-19. Some clones are missing from TCRdb's copy, which holds only in-frame ones; the method was immunoSEQ multiplex PCR. The sample includes some 170,000 clones, over 90% of them seen just once. Sample: peripheral blood. The origin of the receptors is a woman between 55 and 75 years old with COVID-19, enrolled during active disease.

V is TRBV27 and J is TRBJ1-6; 12 bases are a match to TRBD1. The V gene's germline CDR1 is MNHEY and CDR2 SMNVEV (reference sequence). Losses at the gene ends were 6 bases for V and 6 bases for J; bases not matched to a gene: 9. This CDR3 contains 17 residues. The CDR3 spells CASSPWDRGRGNSPLHF. The CDR3 DNA reads as TGTGCCAGCAGCCCCTGGGACAGGGGGCGCGGTAATTCACCCCTCCACTTT.

This rearrangement joins TRBV28 to TRBJ2-1, with 11 bases fitting TRBD2. The J segment lost 3 bases and the V segment lost 6 bases, leaving 10 bases of the junction unmatched. The CDR3 extends over 17 amino acids. Germline assignment: CDR1 MDHEN and CDR2 SYDVKM. CDR3 region: CASRTLAGGRHYNEQFF. The DNA for the CDR3 is TGTGCCAGCAGGACTCTAGCGGGGGGCCGTCACTACAATGAGCAGTTCTTC.

The gene calls are TRBV29-1 and TRBJ2-1; 8 nucleotides match TRBD2. Germline V gene data show CDR1 as SQVTM and CDR2 as ANQGSEA. This CDR3 has 18 residues. V dropped 0 bases and J dropped 5; count of bases not matched to a gene: 15. CDR3: CSVEDPGGGPLLNNEQFF. The CDR3 DNA is TGCAGCGTTGAAGATCCCGGGGGGGGCCCGTTATTGAACAATGAGCAGTTCTTC.

The rearrangement links TRBV3-1 (or the pseudogene TRBV3-2) to TRBJ2-6, with a possible D match to TRBD2 (7 bases). With 1 base removed from V and 4 bases from J, the gap between germline ends came to 17 bases. The CDR3 has 18 residues. In germline, CDR1 is LGHDT, CDR2 YNNKEL (reference sequence). The CDR3 coding sequence is TGTGCCAGCAGCCAAGCCGACGATGCGGGGGCCGGGGCCAACGTCCTGACTTTC. Translating it yields CASSQADDAGAGANVLTF.

The J gene is TRBJ2-3, the V gene TRBV4-3; D not certain. Germline CDR1 reads LGHNA; CDR2 reads YSLEER. Trimming took 4 bases from V and 1 from J, leaving 9 bases between them. CDR3 length: 14 amino acids. CDR3 loop: CASSPLLGTDTQYF. CDR3 DNA sequence: TGCGCCAGCAGCCCTCTTCTTGGCACAGATACGCAGTATTTT.

V and J are TRBV9 and TRBJ2-1; 10 bases agree with TRBD2. The CDR3 loop spans 21 amino acids. V lost 2 bases and J lost 2; bases outside the gene matches: 19. Germline V gene sequence: CDR1 SGDLS, CDR2 YYNGEE. Here the CDR3 reads CASSVAPQSGGALGPYNEQFF. As DNA, the CDR3 is TGTGCCAGCAGCGTTGCCCCTCAGAGCGGGGGGGCCCTAGGGCCCTACAATGAGCAGTTCTTC.

V gene TRBV9 combines with J gene TRBJ1-2; 9 bases match TRBD1. Germline values: CDR1 SGDLS, CDR2 YYNGEE. This CDR3 spans 15 amino acids. V dropped 0 bases and J dropped 8; count of bases not matched to a gene: 8. The CDR3 nucleotides read TGTGCCAGCAGCGTAGGCACAGGGGGCGCGAAGGGCTACACCTTC. Translated, it gives CASSVGTGGAKGYTF.

The chain carries TRBV7-9 and TRBJ2-5; 14 bases are shared with TRBD2. Germline values: CDR1 SEHNR, CDR2 FQNEAQ (reference sequence). J gave up 7 bases and V 4 bases, and 5 bases lay outside the gene matches. This CDR3 is 15 amino acids long. CDR3 in amino acids: CASSSGTSGGGTQYF. CDR3 sequence (DNA): TGTGCCAGCAGCTCTGGGACTAGCGGGGGAGGGACCCAGTACTTC.

This chain links TRBV29-1 with TRBJ2-3; the D gene is possibly TRBD1 (6 bases). V lost 6 bases and J 3 bases, leaving 13 bases between the germline ends. The CDR3 runs 13 residues. Germline V gives CDR1 SQVTM, CDR2 ANQGSEA. The CDR3 sequence is CSVAPTGTDTQYF. The CDR3 DNA reads as TGCAGCGTGGCCCCGACAGGAACAGATACGCAGTATTTT.

This clone has only one observation. One end of the junction does not line up with germline, which may come from a read error. The rearrangement joins TRBV18 to TRBJ2-7; a possible D gene is TRBD2 (6 bases). Looked up from germline, CDR1 is KGHSH and CDR2 is LQKENI. There are 15 residues in the CDR3. CDR3 nucleotide sequence: TGTGCCAGCTCATCGACCCGCGGGGCCTCCGACGAGCAGTACTTC. Translated, it gives CASSSTRGASDEQYF.

The V gene is TRBV5-1, the J gene TRBJ1-1, with D hard to call. With 0 bases removed from V and 4 bases from J, the gap between germline ends came to 13 bases. The V gene's germline CDR1 is SGHRS and CDR2 YFSETQ. The CDR3 is made up of 15 amino acids. The CDR3 region has the DNA TGCGCCAGCAGCTTGGGGCCCGCCTCCGCCACTGAAGCTTTCTTT. Protein sequence: CASSLGPASATEAFF. The full variable domain, with the rest looked up from reference TRBV5-1 and TRBJ1-1, is KAGVTQTPRYLIKTRGQQVTLSCSPISGHRSVSWYQQTPGQGLQFLFEYFSETQRNKGNFPGRFSGRQFSNSRSEMNVSTLELGDSALYLCASSLGPASATEAFFGQGTRLTVV.

This clone was counted once. CDR3 coding DNA: TGTGCCAGCAGCCGACAGACGGCTGCCCCCTACGAGCAGTACTTC. Its translation is CASSRQTAAPYEQYF. The chain combines TRBV14 with TRBJ2-7, with TRBD1 as a possible D gene (5 bases). CDR1 and CDR2 (germline): SGHDN, FVKESK. V lost 4 bases and J 2 bases, leaving 15 bases between the germline ends. The CDR3 is made up of 15 amino acids.

This chain joins TRBV18 and TRBJ1-2; TRBD1 is a possible D gene (6 bases). The germline V gene encodes CDR1 KGHSH and CDR2 LQKENI. V dropped 5 bases and J dropped 7 bases, with 11 bases sitting between them. The CDR3 covers 12 residues. The CDR3 coding sequence is TGTGCCAGCTCAGGTATCAGGGGTGGCTACACCTTC. It translates to CASSGIRGGYTF.

This clone occurred once. V gene TRBV10-3 combines with J gene TRBJ2-7, with 7 bases lining up with TRBD2. CDR1 is ENHRY, CDR2 SYGVKD, per germline. Trimming removed 7 bases from V and 1 base from J; junction bases left unmatched: 4. This CDR3 has 13 residues. The CDR3 region is CAINRGESYEQYF. Written as DNA, the CDR3 is TGTGCCATCAATCGGGGGGAGTCCTACGAGCAGTACTTC.

For the CDR3, the DNA is TGCGCCAGCAGCGCCGGACAGGGGGCTGGGGCCAACGTCCTGACTTTC. Its protein is CASSAGQGAGANVLTF. The chain links TRBV5-1 to TRBJ2-6; 10 nucleotides match TRBD1. V trimming: 4 bases; J trimming: 2 bases; junction bases outside the gene matches: 3. The CDR3 loop spans 16 amino acids. Germline CDR1 SGHRS, CDR2 YFSETQ.

The chain is built from TRBV7-2 and TRBJ1-2; possibly TRBD1 for D (5 bases). The V end lost 2 bases, the J end lost 4 bases, and 14 bases lay between the germline ends. CDR1 SGHTA and CDR2 FQGNSA come from the germline V gene. The CDR3 spans 15 residues. DNA of the CDR3: TGTGCCAGCAGCTTATGGGGGGAACTTCTCTATGGCTACACCTTC. It translates to CASSLWGELLYGYTF.

This chain connects TRBV5-6 to TRBJ1-5; perhaps TRBD1 as D (6 bases). Germline V CDR1 and CDR2: SGHDT, YYEEEE. The V gene lost 4 bases and the J gene lost 6 bases, with 23 bases spanning the gap. The CDR3 spans 17 residues. This CDR3 is CASSAGTRFQSGQPQHF. The CDR3 DNA sequence: TGTGCCAGCAGCGCCGGGACAAGGTTCCAATCAGGTCAGCCCCAGCATTTT.

The CDR3 sequence is CASSTGQFLNEQFF. The DNA for the CDR3 is TGTGCCAGCAGCACAGGACAGTTCCTCAATGAGCAGTTCTTC. J is TRBJ2-1 and V is TRBV7-2, with D possibly being TRBD1 (6 bases). The CDR3 totals 14 residues. Per germline, CDR1 SGHTA and CDR2 FQGNSA. With 5 bases removed from V and 6 bases from J, the gap between germline ends came to 14 bases.

The rearrangement links TRBV12-5 to TRBJ1-2; 7 bases line up with TRBD1. The CDR3 totals 18 residues. Losses at the gene ends were 6 bases for V and 0 bases for J; bases not matched to a gene: 16. The germline V gene has CDR1 LGHNT and CDR2 FRNRAP. Here the CDR3 reads CASGRDRGLAYSNYGYTF. The CDR3 coding sequence is TGTGCTAGTGGCCGTGATAGGGGGCTAGCATACTCTAACTATGGCTACACCTTC.

The gene calls are TRBV19 and TRBJ2-1, with D perhaps matching TRBD1 (7 bases). Looked up from germline, CDR1 is LNHDA and CDR2 is SQIVND (reference sequence). The CDR3 is made up of 14 amino acids. V was clipped by 3 bases and J by 10 bases, with 16 bases between them. The CDR3 loop reads CASSIFEGAGEQFF. The CDR3 bases are TGTGCCAGTAGTATCTTTGAGGGGGCGGGGGAGCAGTTCTTC.

The chain joins TRBV7-2 to TRBJ2-5, with TRBD2 as a possible D gene (6 bases). Germline values: CDR1 SGHTA, CDR2 FQGNSA. The CDR3 is made up of 14 amino acids. The germline V and J ends were trimmed by 2 bases and 5 bases, with 12 bases remaining between them. CDR3 DNA: TGTGCCAGCAGCTTACGGTCAGGGAGGGAGACCCAGTACTTC. Protein product: CASSLRSGRETQYF.

This clone showed up just once. The rearrangement joins TRBV5-4 to TRBJ1-1; maybe TRBD1 (5 bases). Trimming removed 2 bases from V and 8 bases from J, with 10 bases in between. The CDR3 extends over 12 amino acids. CDR1 and CDR2 from the germline V gene are SGHNT and YYREEE (reference sequence). The CDR3 coding sequence is TGTGCCAGCAGCTTATCGGACAAGGAAGCTTTCTTT. Its protein is CASSLSDKEAFF.